This is a list of T cell receptor beta chains from one sample in a study of T cells in Graves' hyperthyroidism and ophthalmopathy. TCRdb redid the calling of the multiplex PCR reads with MiXCR, one entry per CDR3 protein. This sample has roughly 500,000 distinct CDR3 sequences, with 40% to 50% found just once. The sequencing sample was made of peripheral blood or thyroid tissue (not recorded which). The receptors come from an adult woman with Graves' disease, either hyperthyroidism or ophthalmopathy (not recorded which). Each CDR3 is given with its conserved first and last residue. The D gene is left open where the match is weak. The size field is filled for only some rows; it gives once, few, many or a size class.

j_gene: TRBJ2-7
v_gene: TRBV10-1
d_gene: -
len: 15
abundance: -
CDR3aa: CASKPRPRLGYEQYF
CDR3nt: TGTGCCAGCAAACCCAGGCCTAGGCTCGGCTACGAGCAGTACTTC

j_gene: TRBJ1-1
v_gene: TRBV7-9
d_gene: -
len: 14
abundance: many
CDR3aa: CASSLGSMNTEAFF
CDR3nt: TGTGCCAGCAGCTTAGGTTCGATGAACACTGAAGCTTTCTTT

j_gene: TRBJ2-5
v_gene: TRBV28
d_gene: TRBD2
len: 15
abundance: -
CDR3aa: CASSELLAGVETQYF
CDR3nt: TGTGCCAGCAGTGAACTACTAGCGGGAGTGGAGACCCAGTACTTC

j_gene: TRBJ2-6
v_gene: TRBV5-1
d_gene: -
len: 15
abundance: many
CDR3aa: CASSLPLGGANVLTF
CDR3nt: TGCGCCAGCAGCCTACCCCTTGGTGGGGCCAACGTCCTGACTTTC

j_gene: TRBJ1-4
v_gene: TRBV29-1
d_gene: TRBD1
len: 13
abundance: many
CDR3aa: CSVYRESGGKLFF
CDR3nt: TGCAGCGTTTATCGGGAGTCAGGGGGAAAACTGTTTTTT

j_gene: TRBJ1-1
v_gene: TRBV7-9
d_gene: -
len: 17
abundance: many
CDR3aa: CASSLYPREVRGTEAFF
CDR3nt: TGTGCCAGCAGCTTATACCCTCGGGAGGTCCGGGGCACTGAAGCTTTCTTT

j_gene: TRBJ1-2
v_gene: TRBV20-1
d_gene: -
len: 15
abundance: many
CDR3aa: CSARPRGEVLYGYTF
CDR3nt: TGCAGTGCTAGGCCCAGGGGCGAAGTTTTATATGGCTACACCTTC

j_gene: TRBJ2-5
v_gene: TRBV6-2/TRBV6-3
d_gene: TRBD2
len: 17
abundance: many
CDR3aa: CASSYPAVAGGEETQYF
CDR3nt: TGTGCCAGCAGTTACCCGGCTGTAGCGGGAGGCGAAGAGACCCAGTACTTC

j_gene: TRBJ1-1
v_gene: TRBV6-6
d_gene: -
len: 17
abundance: many
CDR3aa: CASSHGGIMGMNTEAFF
CDR3nt: TGTGCCAGCAGCCACGGGGGGATAATGGGCATGAACACTGAAGCTTTCTTT

j_gene: TRBJ2-7
v_gene: TRBV29-1
d_gene: -
len: 14
abundance: -
CDR3aa: CSVEGGEFYYEQYF
CDR3nt: TGCAGCGTTGAAGGGGGTGAGTTCTATTACGAGCAGTACTTC

j_gene: TRBJ1-4
v_gene: TRBV2
d_gene: TRBD1
len: 16
abundance: once
CDR3aa: CATWTGGNTGAEKLFF
CDR3nt: TGTGCCACCTGGACAGGGGGCAACACCGGGGCGGAAAAACTGTTTTTT

j_gene: TRBJ1-2
v_gene: TRBV7-9
d_gene: -
len: 15
abundance: -
CDR3aa: CASSFEGRALYGYTF
CDR3nt: TGTGCCAGCAGCTTCGAGGGGAGGGCTCTATATGGCTACACCTTC

j_gene: TRBJ1-2
v_gene: TRBV2
d_gene: -
len: 14
abundance: -
CDR3aa: CASSDVSGADGYTF
CDR3nt: TGTGCCAGCAGTGACGTCTCAGGGGCGGATGGCTACACCTTC

j_gene: TRBJ1-5
v_gene: TRBV7-2
d_gene: -
len: 13
abundance: -
CDR3aa: CASSLARYQPQHF
CDR3nt: TGTGCCAGCAGCTTAGCCCGCTATCAGCCCCAGCATTTT

j_gene: TRBJ1-1
v_gene: TRBV7-3
d_gene: -
len: 13
abundance: many
CDR3aa: CASSPLPDSEAFF
CDR3nt: TGTGCCAGCAGCCCCCTCCCAGACAGTGAAGCTTTCTTT

j_gene: TRBJ1-4
v_gene: TRBV25-1
d_gene: -
len: 14
abundance: -
CDR3aa: CASSPNRQGGELFF
CDR3nt: TGTGCCAGCAGCCCGAATAGGCAGGGAGGGGAACTGTTTTTT

j_gene: TRBJ2-1
v_gene: TRBV24-1
d_gene: -
len: 12
abundance: few
CDR3aa: CATRGPDNEQFF
CDR3nt: TGTGCCACCAGGGGACCAGACAATGAGCAGTTCTTC

j_gene: TRBJ2-7
v_gene: TRBV6-1
d_gene: TRBD1
len: 15
abundance: -
CDR3aa: CASSYIGTGKYEQYF
CDR3nt: TGTGCCAGCAGTTACATTGGGACAGGGAAGTACGAGCAGTACTTC

j_gene: TRBJ1-2
v_gene: TRBV20-1
d_gene: -
len: 13
abundance: -
CDR3aa: CSARDGTYYGYTF
CDR3nt: TGCAGTGCTAGAGATGGGACATACTATGGCTACACCTTC

j_gene: TRBJ1-2
v_gene: TRBV15
d_gene: -
len: 18
abundance: -
CDR3aa: CATSRDYNPEGTGYGYTF
CDR3nt: TGTGCCACCAGCAGAGACTACAACCCCGAGGGGACCGGTTATGGCTACACCTTC

j_gene: TRBJ2-2
v_gene: TRBV2
d_gene: TRBD2
len: 18
abundance: -
CDR3aa: CASSDGLAGPFNTGELFF
CDR3nt: TGTGCCAGCAGTGACGGACTAGCGGGACCGTTTAACACCGGGGAGCTGTTTTTT

j_gene: TRBJ1-2
v_gene: TRBV29-1
d_gene: TRBD1
len: 15
abundance: -
CDR3aa: CSVEDRTGSPHGYTF
CDR3nt: TGCAGCGTTGAAGATCGGACAGGGTCTCCTCATGGCTACACCTTC

j_gene: TRBJ1-3
v_gene: TRBV24-1
d_gene: TRBD1
len: 13
abundance: few
CDR3aa: CATQDRVGNTIYF
CDR3nt: TGTGCCACCCAGGACAGGGTTGGAAACACCATATATTTT

j_gene: TRBJ1-5
v_gene: TRBV15
d_gene: TRBD1
len: 18
abundance: -
CDR3aa: CATSRDAMTGVSNQPQHF
CDR3nt: TGTGCCACCAGCAGAGACGCAATGACAGGGGTTAGCAATCAGCCCCAGCATTTT

j_gene: TRBJ1-5
v_gene: TRBV29-1
d_gene: -
len: 15
abundance: -
CDR3aa: CSVEGGTGTNQPQHF
CDR3nt: TGCAGCGTTGAAGGGGGAACAGGGACCAATCAGCCCCAGCATTTT